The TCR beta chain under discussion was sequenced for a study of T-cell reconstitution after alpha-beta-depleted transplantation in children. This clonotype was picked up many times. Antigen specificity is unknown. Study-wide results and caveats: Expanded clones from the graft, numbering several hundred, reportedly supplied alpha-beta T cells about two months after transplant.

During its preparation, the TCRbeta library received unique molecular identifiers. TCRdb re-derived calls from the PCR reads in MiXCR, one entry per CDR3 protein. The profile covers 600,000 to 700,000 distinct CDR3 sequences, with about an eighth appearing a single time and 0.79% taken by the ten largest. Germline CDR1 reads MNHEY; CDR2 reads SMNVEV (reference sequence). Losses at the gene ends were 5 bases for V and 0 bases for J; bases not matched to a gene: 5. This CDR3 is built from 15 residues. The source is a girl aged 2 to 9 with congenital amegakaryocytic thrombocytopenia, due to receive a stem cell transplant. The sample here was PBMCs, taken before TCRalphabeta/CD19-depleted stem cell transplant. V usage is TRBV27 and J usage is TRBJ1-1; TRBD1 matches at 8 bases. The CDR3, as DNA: TGTGCCAGCAGTCCACAGGGGGAGCTGAACACTGAAGCTTTCTTT. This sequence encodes CASSPQGELNTEAFF.